This paragraph covers one T cell receptor beta chain sequence. This CDR3 is built from 15 residues. The germline V and J ends were trimmed by 7 bases and 4 bases, with 20 bases remaining between them. From germline, CDR1 is LNHDA and CDR2 SQIVND (reference sequence). These data belong to a study of cytotoxic CD8 clonotypes in ibrutinib-treated CLL. About the study: An average of about 250,000 productive templates and around 100,000 productive rearrangements was obtained per sample.

TCR beta libraries used 2 to 2.5 micrograms of genomic DNA from cryopreserved PBMCs. Here immunoSEQ multiplex PCR was the method, and the copy in TCRdb shows in-frame clones only, minus some. The table includes under 200,000 clones, about 80% detected once. The sequenced sample was PBMCs, obtained after 12 months of ibrutinib treatment. This chain connects TRBV19 to TRBJ2-7, with D tentatively TRBD2 (6 bases). The TCR sequence derives from a human donor with chronic lymphocytic leukemia. CDR3 bases: TGTGCCAGTACCACGGGGCGGGGAGCGGAGTACGAGCAGTACTTC. It codes for CASTTGRGAEYEQYF. The full variable domain, with the rest looked up from reference TRBV19 and TRBJ2-7, is DGGITQSPKYLFRKEGQNVTLSCEQNLNHDAMYWYRQDPGQGLRLIYYSQIVNDFQKGDIAEGYSVSREKKESFPLTVTSAQKNPTAFYLCASTTGRGAEYEQYFGPGTRLTVT.